Each of the 17 T cell receptor beta chains below was sequenced from the same sample in a study of T cell repertoires in ileal Crohn's disease. This table comes from immunoSEQ multiplex PCR, and its TCRdb copy is limited to in-frame clones, with some not included. The sample consists of 15,000 to 20,000 clones, over 60% of them appearing once. The sample's time point: neoterminal ileum biopsy at postoperative endoscopy, about 6 months after surgery. The sample was ileal tissue. The receptor source for this set is an adult with Crohn's disease.

In this sample, this clone is large. J is TRBJ1-1 and V is TRBV27; 7 bases match TRBD1. The trim removed 6 bases at V and 10 bases at J, leaving 11 bases unmatched. The germline CDR1 and CDR2 sequences are MNHEY and SMNVEV (reference sequence). The CDR3 contains 13 residues. Written as DNA, the CDR3 is TGTGCCAGCAGCCGAGGACAGGCTTGGCGAGCTTTCTTT. Encoded protein: CASSRGQAWRAFF.

This CDR3 reads CASSLTSGDTGELFF. The DNA for the CDR3 is TGTGCCAGCAGCTTGACTAGCGGGGACACCGGGGAGCTGTTTTTT. The V and J genes are TRBV5-6 and TRBJ2-2; 10 nucleotides match TRBD2. Germline loops: CDR1 SGHDT, CDR2 YYEEEE. The CDR3 has 15 residues. Losses at the gene ends were 1 base for V and 3 bases for J; bases not matched to a gene: 0.

J is TRBJ1-1 and V is TRBV6-5, with D possibly matching TRBD1 (6 bases). Trimming removed 2 bases from V and 8 bases from J, with 9 bases in between. The CDR3 consists of 12 residues. The germline V gene has CDR1 MNHEY and CDR2 SVGAGI. CDR3: CASSYIQGEAFF. Here the CDR3 DNA reads TGTGCCAGCAGTTACATACAGGGAGAAGCTTTCTTT.

This clone has a handful of counts. This CDR3 is CASSYSDGLGYTF. CDR3 DNA sequence: TGTGCCAGCAGTTACTCGGACGGACTTGGCTACACCTTC. The chain links TRBV6-6 to TRBJ1-2; D ambiguous. The germline V gene has CDR1 MNHNY and CDR2 SVGAGI (reference sequence). V dropped 0 bases and J dropped 7 bases, with 9 bases sitting between them. The CDR3 is made up of 13 amino acids.

The CDR3 coding sequence is TGTGCCAGCAGGGGACAGGGAGGAAGACAGCCCCAGCATTTT. Translating gives CASRGQGGRQPQHF. The chain uses TRBV6-1 and TRBJ1-5, with 9 bases identical to TRBD1. This CDR3 contains 14 residues. J lost 7 bases, V lost 6 bases, and 7 bases had no gene match. Germline assignment: CDR1 MNHNS and CDR2 SASEGT.

This rearrangement joins TRBV19 to TRBJ1-6; maybe TRBD1 (5 bases). The CDR3 runs to 15 residues. Trimming removed 5 bases at V and 5 bases at J, with 13 bases between. Germline CDR1 is LNHDA and CDR2 is SQIVND (reference sequence). DNA for the CDR3: TGTGCCAGTAGTGATACAGGTTGGGATAATTCACCCCTCCACTTT. It yields the protein CASSDTGWDNSPLHF.

CDR3 amino acids: CASRRRGAPYGYTF. The CDR3 nucleotides are TGTGCCAGCAGAAGACGTGGGGCCCCATATGGCTACACCTTC. The V gene is TRBV27, the J gene TRBJ1-2, with D tentatively TRBD1 (5 bases). V lost 6 bases, J lost 5 bases, and 16 bases lay in between. The germline V gene has CDR1 MNHEY and CDR2 SMNVEV (reference sequence). The length of the CDR3 is 14 residues.

The chain combines TRBV29-1 with TRBJ2-1, with no clear D. Germline loops: CDR1 SQVTM, CDR2 ANQGSEA. V was pared by 6 bases and J by 7 bases, with 19 bases between. This CDR3 contains 14 residues. This CDR3 is CSVKKPRPGNEQFF. The CDR3 coding sequence is TGCAGCGTGAAAAAACCCCGTCCCGGTAATGAGCAGTTCTTC.

The chain recombines TRBV6-6 with TRBJ2-5; 7 bases are a match to TRBD1. V dropped 6 bases and J dropped 2; count of bases not matched to a gene: 6. This CDR3 has 14 residues. Germline V lookup: CDR1 MNHNY, CDR2 SVGAGI (reference sequence). The DNA for the CDR3 is TGTGCCAGCAGCCAAGGGACAGCGCAAGAGACCCAGTACTTC. Translating gives CASSQGTAQETQYF.

This clone was observed once. The chain combines TRBV18 with TRBJ2-2, with TRBD2 as a possible D gene (6 bases). The CDR3 totals 15 residues. V lost 2 bases and J 6 bases, leaving 13 bases between the germline ends. Germline CDR1 and CDR2: KGHSH and LQKENI. The CDR3 coding sequence is TGTGCCAGCTCACCAGTCTCCGGGGGTTCCGGGGAGCTGTTTTTT. This encodes CASSPVSGGSGELFF.

CDR3 nucleotide sequence: TGCGCCAGCAGCCAAGATATACCGAGGAGCTACGAGCAGTACTTC. Its protein product is CASSQDIPRSYEQYF. The rearrangement uses TRBV4-1 and TRBJ2-7; no reliable D call. V was pared by 0 bases and J by 3 bases, with 12 bases between. The CDR3 consists of 15 residues. The germline V gene encodes CDR1 MGHRA and CDR2 YSYEKL.

CDR3 nucleotide sequence: TGTGCCAGCAGTGGGGACAGGGTCACCGGGGAGCTGTTTTTT. Its protein is CASSGDRVTGELFF. V and J are TRBV6-1 and TRBJ2-2; 9 bases agree with TRBD1. With 4 bases clipped from V and 4 bases from J, the junction kept 1 base outside the gene matches. Germline lookup yields CDR1 MNHNS and CDR2 SASEGT. CDR3 length: 14 residues.

By proportion, this clone is medium-sized (0.01 to 0.1%). The V call is TRBV2, the J call TRBJ1-5, with unresolved D. The ends were cut back, 4 bases at V and 4 bases at J, with 11 bases in the middle. The CDR3 consists of 14 residues. Germline loops: CDR1 SNHLY, CDR2 FYNNEI. CDR3 nucleotides: TGTGCCAGCAGTGTCGGGAATCCAAATCAGCCCCAGCATTTT. This translates into CASSVGNPNQPQHF. The entire variable domain, with the rest obtained from reference TRBV2 and TRBJ1-5, is as follows: EPEVTQTPSHQVTQMGQEVILRCVPISNHLYFYWYRQILGQKVEFLVSFYNNEISEKSEIFDDQFSVERPDGSNFTLKIRSTKLEDSAMYFCASSVGNPNQPQHFGDGTRLSIL.

This clone was picked up a small number of times. The chain has TRBV2 and TRBJ2-7; D is unclear. V gave up 8 bases and J gave up 2 bases, with 22 bases separating them. The CDR3 is 16 amino acids. The germline gives CDR1 SNHLY, CDR2 FYNNEI. For the CDR3, the DNA is TGTGCCAGCCTAAAGAGTTCGGTTGGTTTCCCCTACGAGCAGTACTTC. Its protein is CASLKSSVGFPYEQYF.

The chain recombines TRBV5-1 with TRBJ1-2; tentative D call: TRBD1 (5 bases). CDR1 and CDR2 (germline): SGHRS, YFSETQ. V lost 0 bases and J 7 bases, leaving 13 bases between the germline ends. CDR3 size: 14 residues. The CDR3 DNA is TGCGCCAGCAGCTTGGCGGGCGGGGCCTCTGGCTACACCTTC. Encoded protein: CASSLAGGASGYTF. The complete variable domain, with remaining parts taken from reference TRBV5-1 and TRBJ1-2, reads KAGVTQTPRYLIKTRGQQVTLSCSPISGHRSVSWYQQTPGQGLQFLFEYFSETQRNKGNFPGRFSGRQFSNSRSEMNVSTLELGDSALYLCASSLAGGASGYTFGSGTRLTVV.

In this sample, this clone turned up a few times. The genes are TRBV5-6 and TRBJ2-1; D perhaps matches TRBD2 (5 bases). CDR3 length: 13 residues. CDR1 and CDR2 from the germline V gene are SGHDT and YYEEEE. The V and J ends lost 1 base and 8 bases respectively, with 10 bases between them. The DNA for the CDR3 is TGTGCCAGCAGCTTGACACGAGGGTATGAGCAGTTCTTC. It specifies CASSLTRGYEQFF. The full variable domain, completed using reference TRBV5-6 and TRBJ2-1, is DAGVTQSPTHLIKTRGQQVTLRCSPKSGHDTVSWYQQALGQGPQFIFQYYEEEERQRGNFPDRFSGHQFPNYSSELNVNALLLGDSALYLCASSLTRGYEQFFGPGTRLTVL.

The gene calls are TRBV30 and TRBJ2-7; the D is unclear. This CDR3 comprises 13 residues. CDR1 and CDR2 from the germline V gene are GTSNPN and SVGIG (reference sequence). V gave up 0 bases and J gave up 5 bases, with 11 bases separating them. In nucleotides, the CDR3 is TGTGCCTGGAGTGTCGGAGACGGCGACGAGCAGTACTTC. Translating it yields CAWSVGDGDEQYF.